The sequence of this TCR beta chain was determined in a study of human T cells and chemical hapten exposure (dated by TCRdb to about 2021). Context from the whole study: For sensitization, 2% DPC in acetone was applied to a 2 cm by 2 cm area of upper inner arm skin. Patient blood was sampled pre-sensitization (week 0) and at 2, 6 and about 24 weeks after DPC sensitization. Alopecia areata with under or over 50% scalp involvement, alopecia totalis and alopecia universalis were represented in the patient cohort, which was mostly female. Libraries were pooled for sequencing, and variation in per-sample TCR yields was attributed mainly to small differences in library volumes within the pool. Patch testing was done on the upper back using Finn chambers containing 0.01% DPC, and results were scored after 6 days according to International Contact Dermatitis Research Group standards. Patients additionally received weekly therapeutic DPC doses to the scalp throughout the roughly 25-week study period. Peripheral blood TCR repertoire changes were tracked in vivo in alopecia patients during primary and secondary sensitization to the hapten diphenylcyclopropenone (DPC). For TCR sequencing, blood came from 25 to 35 alopecia patients at anywhere from one to four time points (pre-sensitization, 2, 6 and 24 weeks).

The library relied on RACE. The instrument given in TCRdb is NextSeq 500. During library preparation, unique molecular identifiers were attached to individual cDNA molecules so that TCRs could be counted in a quantitative, reproducible way. From each blood RNA sample, both TCR alpha and TCR beta chains were sequenced. Per the original workflow: The median number of TCRs per sample was approximately 96,000, ranging from 23,224 to 690,600. The Decombinator software suite was used to annotate V, J and CDR3 in the TCR reads. For PS versus PT1 abundance plots, all samples were subsampled to the same number of TCRs (28,000). Expanded TCRs were defined as absent before sensitization and observed at least eight times at the 2-week time point. Using fastp at Q25 and MiXCR, TCRdb reprocessed the public reads and kept productive beta chains. CDR3 protein duplicates are merged, each entry listing the most common genes and DNA. These V and J calls derive from TCRdb rather than the authors' analysis. This sample holds around 120,000 distinct CDR3 sequences; about 10% were observed only once. Roughly 3.5% of the sample is held by the ten biggest clonotypes.

From its cysteine to its phenylalanine, the CDR3 spans 14 amino acids. The DNA shown is the 42-base CDR3, in frame from base 1. For CDR1 and CDR2, the germline V gene (reference sequence) lists LGHDT and YNNKEL. Ends trimmed: V by 4 bases, J by 6 bases; bases unmatched to a gene: 9. The time point tag for this specimen amounts to: patch test 1, 2 weeks after DPC sensitization. Taken with the paper, the label for treatment or condition translates to: therapeutic diphenylcyclopropenone sensitization with weekly scalp DPC. At every patch-test visit, the blood draw took place before the patch test was put on. Patients were considered eligible if aged 18 to 70, diagnosed with alopecia and deemed suitable for DPC therapy, and patients were excluded if pregnant. Total RNA was extracted from unfractionated whole blood collected in Tempus Blood RNA tubes. This clonotype has a handful of counts. Its binding antigen is unknown. Within one base of it there is no much larger clone, and no base qualities were kept.

General conclusions and limits of the study: No change with DPC sensitization was found in the number of TCRs above 1 in 1000 frequency, and no evidence of global repertoire structure alterations was found. Expanded TCRs formed significantly more large CDR3 similarity clusters than pre-sensitization or healthy control sets, consistent with antigen-driven responses. After repeated subsampling, the strength of the expansion versus patch-test correlation and the threshold at which it became significant changed. Alopecia, a presumed autoimmune disease, was present in all patients, so the immune response of the patients might differ from that of healthy individuals. A positive correlation was found between the number of PT1 expanded TCRs and patch test score, with significance reached at thresholds 8, 16 and 32 but not 4.

The sample consisted of whole blood, taken in connection with sensitization to the hapten diphenylcyclopropenone (DPC). This receptor was obtained from a woman aged 40-49 years with alopecia areata. Some clones in this sample may be carry-over from other donors' samples. Rearrangement joined TRBV3-1 to TRBJ2-7; a stretch of 7 junction bases matches TRBD2. The CDR3: CASSLRGVESEQYF. The DNA reads as follows: TGTGCCAGCAGCCTCCGGGGGGTTGAGTCCGAGCAGTACTTC.